The 2 T cell receptor beta chains reported below all come from one sample, sequenced in a study of blood T cell repertoires in COVID-19 (dated by TCRdb to 2018 to 2020). The method was the immunoSEQ multiplex PCR assay. Not all clones reach the TCRdb copy of this immuneACCESS table, which keeps in-frame sequences only. Checked studies attribute under half of the gap to unresolved V genes and leave the rest unexplained. Here the sample has roughly 70,000 clones; around 80% occur a single time. Roughly 18% of the sample is taken by the ten largest. The specimen was peripheral blood. The receptor source for this set is a man aged 70-80 years who had recovered from COVID-19.

The count of this clone is one. The CDR3 DNA follows: TGTGCCAGCAGCTTAGCGCCTATGGGGACAGATGACACCGGGGAGCTGTTTTTT. Translating gives CASSLAPMGTDDTGELFF. J is TRBJ2-2 and V is TRBV7-2, with 7 bases matching TRBD1. After removal of 0 bases from V and 3 bases from J, the junction contained 10 bases not matched to a gene. This CDR3 is 18 amino acids long. CDR1 is SGHTA and CDR2 is FQGNSA in the germline V gene.

This clone showed up just a few times. CDR3: CASRLDRDTDTQYF. The CDR3 DNA reads as TGTGCAAGTCGCTTAGACAGGGACACAGATACGCAGTATTTT. The rearrangement uses TRBV12-2 and TRBJ2-3; the table names TRBD1, a call not compared with the DNA. TRBV12-2 corresponds to a pseudogene. CDR3 size: 14 residues.